The 17 T cell receptor beta chains given below trace back to one sample, sequenced in a study of T-cell memory formation after mild COVID-19. TCRdb recomputed calls from the 5' RACE reads with MiXCR, one row per CDR3 protein. The table records just over 150,000 distinct CDR3 sequences, less than 40% of them present only once. The specimen was PBMCs or a T cell subset sorted from them (not recorded which). These TCRs come from an adult woman who had mild COVID-19 (a few samples of this study predate the infection). Cell type and time point are not known.

This clonotype was counted a few times. The chain has TRBV27 and TRBJ1-1; D ambiguous. V was trimmed by 5 bases and J by 5 bases, leaving 12 bases between them. This CDR3 spans 13 amino acids. Germline assignment: CDR1 MNHEY and CDR2 SMNVEV (reference sequence). CDR3 region: CASSPQRRTEAFF. In nucleotides, the CDR3 is TGTGCCAGCAGTCCCCAGAGGCGTACTGAAGCTTTCTTT.

This chain links TRBV5-1 with TRBJ1-1; D remains unclear. CDR1 is SGHRS, CDR2 YFSETQ, per germline. This CDR3 contains 14 residues. Trimming pared 0 bases from V and 5 bases from J, leaving 11 bases between. CDR3 residues: CASSLASQRTEAFF. In DNA, the CDR3 is TGCGCCAGCAGCTTGGCCAGCCAACGTACTGAAGCTTTCTTT.

This clonotype was seen a few times. The chain is built from TRBV24-1 and TRBJ2-1, with 12 positions matching TRBD2. J was trimmed by 8 bases and V by 1 base; bases with no gene match: 8. Germline CDR1 is KGHDR and CDR2 is SFDVKD. The CDR3 runs 17 residues. The CDR3, as DNA: TGTGCCACCAGTGATTTACCTAGCGGGGGGGGCCTTGATGAGCAGTTCTTC. This codes for CATSDLPSGGGLDEQFF.

This clonotype was observed a single time. The rearrangement uses TRBV18 and TRBJ1-5, with unresolved D. V lost 3 bases to trimming and J lost 0 bases, with 6 bases between them. The CDR3 is 14 residues long. Looked up from germline, CDR1 is KGHSH and CDR2 is LQKENI. CDR3 protein: CASSPAASNQPQHF. The CDR3 DNA follows: TGTGCCAGCTCACCGGCAGCTAGCAATCAGCCCCAGCATTTT.

This clonotype was picked up a small number of times. The gene calls are TRBV7-2 and TRBJ2-1, with 8 bases lining up with TRBD2. V trimming: 7 bases; J trimming: 8 bases; junction bases outside the gene matches: 19. CDR3 length equals 17 residues. Germline-derived CDR1 and CDR2 are SGHTA and FQGNSA. CDR3 DNA sequence: TGTGCCAGCACCCCCTCGGTTCGCGGGGGGCCCGCCCATGAGCAGTTCTTC. It is translated as CASTPSVRGGPAHEQFF.

In its sample, this clonotype was seen a few times. The genes are TRBV25-1 and TRBJ1-1; no firm D call. This CDR3 comprises 15 residues. V was shortened by 7 bases and J by 4 bases, with 19 bases between the two germline ends. Per germline, CDR1 MGHDK and CDR2 SYGVNS. The CDR3 here is CASTPPWAESTEAFF. Here the CDR3 DNA reads TGTGCCAGCACTCCCCCGTGGGCGGAGAGCACTGAAGCTTTCTTT.

This clonotype came up a few times. V gene TRBV7-9 combines with J gene TRBJ2-4; D is perhaps TRBD1 (6 bases). The germline V gene has CDR1 SEHNR and CDR2 FQNEAQ (reference sequence). Trimming shortened V by 2 bases and J by 7 bases, and 12 bases separated the two germline ends. The CDR3 contains 14 residues. CDR3 loop: CASSLFSGANIQYF. CDR3 sequence (DNA): TGTGCCAGCAGCTTATTTTCAGGGGCGAACATTCAGTACTTC.

This clonotype showed up just a few times. The chain employs TRBV12-3 or TRBV12-4 and TRBJ1-6; 7 bases line up with TRBD1. The ends lost 6 bases at V and 10 bases at J; junction bases unmatched: 6. The CDR3 consists of 13 residues. DNA of the CDR3: TGTGCCAGCAGCCGGGACAGCACCTCACCCCTCCACTTT. It specifies CASSRDSTSPLHF.

V gene TRBV11-3 combines with J gene TRBJ2-3; TRBD2 aligns across 8 bases. V dropped 5 bases and J dropped 4; count of bases not matched to a gene: 14. This CDR3 has 17 amino acids. Looked up from germline, CDR1 is SGHNT and CDR2 is YENEEA. The CDR3 sequence: CASSPWANAGGPDTQYF. CDR3 coding DNA: TGTGCCAGCAGCCCCTGGGCTAATGCGGGAGGACCAGATACGCAGTATTTT. Based on the CDR3 plus reference TRBV11-3 and TRBJ2-3, the full variable domain is EAGVVQSPRYKIIEKKQPVAFWCNPISGHNTLYWYLQNLGQGPELLIRYENEEAVDDSQLPKDRFSAERLKGVDSTLKIQPAELGDSAVYLCASSPWANAGGPDTQYFGPGTRLTVL.

The V and J genes are TRBV18 and TRBJ2-5; 8 positions agree with TRBD2. From germline, CDR1 is KGHSH and CDR2 LQKENI. CDR3 length: 14 amino acids. Unmatched junction bases numbered 5, after V lost 5 bases and J lost 3 bases. CDR3 sequence: CASSSGLAKETQYF. The CDR3 DNA reads as TGTGCCAGCTCATCCGGACTAGCCAAAGAGACCCAGTACTTC.

V usage is TRBV27 and J usage is TRBJ2-3, with D uncertain. Germline V gives CDR1 MNHEY, CDR2 SMNVEV (reference sequence). The CDR3 is made up of 13 amino acids. The V and J ends lost 6 bases and 4 bases respectively, with 11 bases between them. CDR3 in amino acids: CASSSGLSDTQYF. The CDR3 DNA is TGTGCCAGCAGCTCGGGTCTTTCAGATACGCAGTATTTT.

The chain joins TRBV2 to TRBJ2-2, with 12 bases identical to TRBD2. V was clipped by 6 bases and J by 2 bases; unmatched bases: 1. Germline CDR1 SNHLY, CDR2 FYNNEI. CDR3 length: 15 residues. CDR3 region: CASRGLAGNTGELFF. DNA of the CDR3: TGTGCCAGCAGGGGACTAGCGGGCAACACCGGGGAGCTGTTTTTT.

The CDR3 DNA is TGTGCCAGCGGCTGGAGACCGAACACCTTC. Its protein product is CASGWRPNTF. V gene TRBV6-2 or TRBV6-3 combines with J gene TRBJ1-2; D gene uncertain. CDR1 and CDR2 (germline): MNHEY, SVGEGT. This CDR3 is built from 10 residues. The V end was cut by 8 bases, the J end by 12 bases, with 13 bases between.

In its sample, this clonotype was seen a few times. V gene TRBV24-1 combines with J gene TRBJ2-6; no definite D call. The CDR3 has 15 amino acids. The germline V gene encodes CDR1 KGHDR and CDR2 SFDVKD. With 3 bases removed from V and 2 bases from J, the gap between germline ends came to 7 bases. CDR3: CATSDGHTGANVLTF. The CDR3 nucleotides are TGTGCCACCAGTGATGGGCATACTGGGGCCAACGTCCTGACTTTC.

The chain has TRBV9 and TRBJ2-3, with 14 bases lining up with TRBD2. V gave up 0 bases and J gave up 0 bases; unmatched junction bases: 12. The germline V gene encodes CDR1 SGDLS and CDR2 YYNGEE. The CDR3 has 21 amino acids. This CDR3 is CASSVAPPRGTSGGSTDTQYF. The DNA of the CDR3 is TGTGCCAGCAGCGTAGCCCCCCCTAGAGGGACTAGCGGGGGTAGCACAGATACGCAGTATTTT.

The chain joins TRBV5-1 to TRBJ2-1, with D possibly being TRBD1 (6 bases). This CDR3 region has 14 residues. Germline V CDR1 and CDR2: SGHRS, YFSETQ. V was pared by 5 bases and J by 4 bases, with 13 bases between. The CDR3 DNA follows: TGCGCCAGCAGTTCCAGGGGATCGTACAATGAGCAGTTCTTC. Protein product: CASSSRGSYNEQFF. Together with reference TRBV5-1 and TRBJ2-1, the CDR3 gives the full variable domain: KAGVTQTPRYLIKTRGQQVTLSCSPISGHRSVSWYQQTPGQGLQFLFEYFSETQRNKGNFPGRFSGRQFSNSRSEMNVSTLELGDSALYLCASSSRGSYNEQFFGPGTRLTVL.

The rearrangement uses TRBV4-2 and TRBJ2-3; the D gene is possibly TRBD1 (6 bases). The CDR3 has 17 residues. The V end lost 0 bases, the J end lost 2 bases, and 15 bases lay between the germline ends. Germline V CDR1 and CDR2: LGHNA, YNFKEQ. CDR3 coding DNA: TGTGCCAGCAGCCAAGATAGGGCCGGGACAAACACAGATACGCAGTATTTT. Translated: CASSQDRAGTNTDTQYF.